This T cell receptor (beta chain) appears in the sequencing data of a study of regulatory and conventional T cells in RAG deficiency. General observations from the study: Patient subsets had shorter CDR3s; Omenn Treg-Tconv overlap exceeded 85%. In Omenn syndrome, sorted "Tregs" may be peripherally activated cells.

This table comes from immunoSEQ multiplex PCR, and its TCRdb copy is limited to in-frame clones, with some not included. Of roughly 20,000 clones in the sample, roughly 87% were seen once. Blood CD4+ CD25-high CD127-low regulatory T cells supplied the genomic DNA template. The CDR3 spans 13 residues. With V trimmed by 2 bases and J by 5 bases, 2 bases remained unmatched. The germline V gene has CDR1 SGHAT and CDR2 FQNNGV. In regard to this clone: Its antigen remains unidentified.

The data also belong to a second study, concerning regulatory T cells. That source notes: The primer mix had 52 TRBV and 13 TRBJ primers. Patient repertoires had restricted TRB V-J pairs and skewed V and J usage, most in Tregs.

This TCR was sampled from a human donor in good health. The material sequenced was Tregs sorted from blood. This sequence joins TRBV11-2 and TRBJ1-2; 7 bases agree with TRBD1. CDR3 loop: CASSLRQGYGYTF. The CDR3 DNA reads as TGTGCCAGCAGCTTAAGACAGGGTTATGGCTACACCTTC.